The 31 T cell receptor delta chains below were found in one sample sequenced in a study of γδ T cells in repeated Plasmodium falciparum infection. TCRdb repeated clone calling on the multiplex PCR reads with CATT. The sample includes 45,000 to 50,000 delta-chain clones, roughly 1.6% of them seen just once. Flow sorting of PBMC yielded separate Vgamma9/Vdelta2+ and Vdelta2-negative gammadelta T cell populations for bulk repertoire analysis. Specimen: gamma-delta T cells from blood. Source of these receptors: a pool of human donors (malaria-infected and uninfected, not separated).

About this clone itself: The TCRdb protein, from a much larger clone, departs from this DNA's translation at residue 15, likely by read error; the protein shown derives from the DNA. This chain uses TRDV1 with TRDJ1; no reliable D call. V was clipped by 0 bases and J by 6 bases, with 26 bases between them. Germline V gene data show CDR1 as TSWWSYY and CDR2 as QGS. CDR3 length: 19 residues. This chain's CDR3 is CALGELATSGAGLTNKLIF. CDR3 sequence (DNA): TGTGCTCTTGGGGAACTTGCTACGTCCGGCGCTGGCTTGACCAATAAACTCATCTTT.

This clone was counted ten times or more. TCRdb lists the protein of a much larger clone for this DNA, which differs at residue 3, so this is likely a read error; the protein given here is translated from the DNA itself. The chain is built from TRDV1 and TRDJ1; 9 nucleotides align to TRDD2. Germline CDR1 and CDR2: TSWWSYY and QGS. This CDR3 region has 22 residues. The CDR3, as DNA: TGTGCTTTTGGGGAACTACCTTCCTACATGGGTGGGGGTCACTCATACACCGATAAACTCATCTTT. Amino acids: CAFGELPSYMGGGHSYTDKLIF.

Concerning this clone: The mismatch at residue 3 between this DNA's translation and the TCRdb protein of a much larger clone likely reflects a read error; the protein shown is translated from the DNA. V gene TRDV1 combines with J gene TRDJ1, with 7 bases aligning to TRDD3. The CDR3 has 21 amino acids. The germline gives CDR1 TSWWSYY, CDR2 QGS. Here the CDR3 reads CAPGELLLSSGGTWGTDKLIF. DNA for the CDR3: TGTGCTCCTGGGGAACTATTACTGTCGAGCGGGGGAACCTGGGGGACCGATAAACTCATCTTT.

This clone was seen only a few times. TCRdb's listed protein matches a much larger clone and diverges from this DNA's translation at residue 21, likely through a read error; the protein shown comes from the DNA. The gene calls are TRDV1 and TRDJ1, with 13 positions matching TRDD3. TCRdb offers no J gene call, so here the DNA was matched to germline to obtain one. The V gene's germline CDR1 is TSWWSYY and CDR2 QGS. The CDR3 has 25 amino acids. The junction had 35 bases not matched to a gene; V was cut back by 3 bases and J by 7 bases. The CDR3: CALGDLISQLTLYWGIRQGGIKLIF. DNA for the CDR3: TGTGCTCTTGGGGACCTGATTTCCCAGTTAACCTTGTACTGGGGGATACGACAGGGGGGTATTAAACTCATCTTT.

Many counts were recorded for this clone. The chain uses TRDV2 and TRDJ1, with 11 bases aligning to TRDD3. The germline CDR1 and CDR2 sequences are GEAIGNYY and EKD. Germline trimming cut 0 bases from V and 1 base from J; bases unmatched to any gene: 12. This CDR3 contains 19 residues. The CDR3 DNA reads TGTGCCTGTGACACCACCTACGGGATGGGGGATACGCGCACCGATAAACTCATCTTT. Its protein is CACDTTYGMGDTRTDKLIF.

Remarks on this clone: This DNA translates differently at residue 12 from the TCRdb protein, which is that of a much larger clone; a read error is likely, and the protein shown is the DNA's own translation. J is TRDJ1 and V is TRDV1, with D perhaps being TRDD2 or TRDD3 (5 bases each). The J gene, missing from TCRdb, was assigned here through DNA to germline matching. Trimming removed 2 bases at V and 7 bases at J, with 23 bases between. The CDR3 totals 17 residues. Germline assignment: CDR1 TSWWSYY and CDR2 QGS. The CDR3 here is CALGELPLPTGGIKLIF. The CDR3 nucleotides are TGTGCTCTTGGGGAATTACCTCTCCCTACGGGGGGTATTAAACTCATCTTT.

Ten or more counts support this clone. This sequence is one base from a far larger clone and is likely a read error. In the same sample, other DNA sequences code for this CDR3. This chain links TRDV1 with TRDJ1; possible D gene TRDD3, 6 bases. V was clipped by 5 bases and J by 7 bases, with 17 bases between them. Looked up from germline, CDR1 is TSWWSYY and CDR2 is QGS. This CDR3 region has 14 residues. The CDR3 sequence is CALGIPWGSGKLIF. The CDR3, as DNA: TGTGCTCTTGGGATTCCTTGGGGATCGGGTAAACTCATCTTT.

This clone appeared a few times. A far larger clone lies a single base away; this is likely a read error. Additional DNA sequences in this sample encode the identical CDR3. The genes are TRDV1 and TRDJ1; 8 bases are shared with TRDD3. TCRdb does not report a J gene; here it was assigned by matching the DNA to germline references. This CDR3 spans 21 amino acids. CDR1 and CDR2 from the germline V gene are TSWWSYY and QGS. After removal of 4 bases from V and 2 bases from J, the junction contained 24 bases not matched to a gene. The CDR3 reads CALGAPPSVPPVLGVTDKLIF. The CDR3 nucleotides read TGTGCTCTTGGGGCCCCCCCCAGCGTTCCTCCCGTACTGGGGGTTACCGATAAACTCATCTTT.

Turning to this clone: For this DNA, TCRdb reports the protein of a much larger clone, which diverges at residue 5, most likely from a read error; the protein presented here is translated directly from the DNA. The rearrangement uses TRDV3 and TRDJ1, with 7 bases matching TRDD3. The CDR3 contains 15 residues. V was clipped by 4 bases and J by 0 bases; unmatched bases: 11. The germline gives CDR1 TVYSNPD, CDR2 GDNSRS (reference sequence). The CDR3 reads CASWRIRTNTDKLIF. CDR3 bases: TGTGCCTCCTGGAGGATACGAACTAACACCGATAAACTCATCTTT.

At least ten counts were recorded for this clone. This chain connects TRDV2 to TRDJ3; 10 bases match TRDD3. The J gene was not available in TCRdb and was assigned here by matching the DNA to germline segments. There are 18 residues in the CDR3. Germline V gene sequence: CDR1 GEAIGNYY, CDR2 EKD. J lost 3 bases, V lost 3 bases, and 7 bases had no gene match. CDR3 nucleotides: TGTGCCTGTGACCCCGTGGGGGGATACGACTGGGACACCCGACAGATGTTTTTC. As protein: CACDPVGGYDWDTRQMFF.

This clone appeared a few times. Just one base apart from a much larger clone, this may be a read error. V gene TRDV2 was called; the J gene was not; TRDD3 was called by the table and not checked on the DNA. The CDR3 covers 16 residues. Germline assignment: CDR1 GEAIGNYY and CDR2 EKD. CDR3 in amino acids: CACDTWDTRSTDKLIF. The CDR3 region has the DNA TGTGCCTGTGACACTTGGGATACGCGTTCCACCGATAAGCTCATCTTT.

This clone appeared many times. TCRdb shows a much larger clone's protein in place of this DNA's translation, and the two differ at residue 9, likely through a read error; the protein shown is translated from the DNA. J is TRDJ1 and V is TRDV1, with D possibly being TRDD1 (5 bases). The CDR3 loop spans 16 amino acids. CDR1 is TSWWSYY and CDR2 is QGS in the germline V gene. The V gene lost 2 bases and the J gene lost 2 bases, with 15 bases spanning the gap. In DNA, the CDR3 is TGTGCTCTTGGGGAAGAAGAAATCTGTCTTACCGATAAACTCATCTTT. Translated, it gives CALGEEEICLTDKLIF.

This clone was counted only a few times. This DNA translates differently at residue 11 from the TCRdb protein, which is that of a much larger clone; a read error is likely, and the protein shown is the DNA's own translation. CDR3 nucleotide sequence: TGTGCTCTTGGGGCCACTTCCTACCGGGGGAGACTCATCTTT. Protein product: CALGATSYRGRLIF. The genes are TRDV1 and TRDJ1; 8 positions match TRDD2. This CDR3 contains 14 residues. Germline V lookup: CDR1 TSWWSYY, CDR2 QGS. Germline trimming cut 4 bases from V and 10 bases from J; bases unmatched to any gene: 11.

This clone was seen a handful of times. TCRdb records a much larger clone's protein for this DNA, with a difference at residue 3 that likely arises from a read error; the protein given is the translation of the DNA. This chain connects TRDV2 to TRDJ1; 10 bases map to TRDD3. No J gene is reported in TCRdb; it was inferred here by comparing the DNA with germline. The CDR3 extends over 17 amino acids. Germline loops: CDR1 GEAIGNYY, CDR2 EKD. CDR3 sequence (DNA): TGTGCCCGTGACATCTTGGGGGATACTTCTTCCACCGATAAACTCATCTTT. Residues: CARDILGDTSSTDKLIF.

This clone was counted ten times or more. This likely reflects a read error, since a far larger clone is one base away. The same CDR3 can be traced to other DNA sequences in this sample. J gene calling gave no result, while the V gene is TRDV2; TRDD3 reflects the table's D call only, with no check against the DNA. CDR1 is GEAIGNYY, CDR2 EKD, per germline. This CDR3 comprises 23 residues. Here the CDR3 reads CACGKHFLMRGIRSRGCTDKLIF. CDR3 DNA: TGTGCCTGTGGCAAACACTTCCTAATGAGGGGGATACGCTCCCGGGGTTGCACCGATAAGCTCATCTTT.

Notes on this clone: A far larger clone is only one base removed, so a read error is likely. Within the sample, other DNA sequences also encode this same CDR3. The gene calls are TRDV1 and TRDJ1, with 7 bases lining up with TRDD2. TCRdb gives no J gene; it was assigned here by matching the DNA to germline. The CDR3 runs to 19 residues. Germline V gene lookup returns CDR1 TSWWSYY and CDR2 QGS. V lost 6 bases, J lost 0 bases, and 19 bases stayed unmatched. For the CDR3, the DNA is TGTGCTCTTGGAACCTCTATTCCTACAGTGTGGGAGTACACCGATAAACTCATCTTT. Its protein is CALGTSIPTVWEYTDKLIF.

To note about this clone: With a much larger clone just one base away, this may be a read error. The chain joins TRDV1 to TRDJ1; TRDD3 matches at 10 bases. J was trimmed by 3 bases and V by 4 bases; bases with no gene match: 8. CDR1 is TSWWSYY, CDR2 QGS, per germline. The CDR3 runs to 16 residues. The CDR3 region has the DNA TGTGCTCTTGGGGTCTGGGGGATATCTCCCCCCGATAAACTCATCTTT. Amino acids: CALGVWGISPPDKLIF.

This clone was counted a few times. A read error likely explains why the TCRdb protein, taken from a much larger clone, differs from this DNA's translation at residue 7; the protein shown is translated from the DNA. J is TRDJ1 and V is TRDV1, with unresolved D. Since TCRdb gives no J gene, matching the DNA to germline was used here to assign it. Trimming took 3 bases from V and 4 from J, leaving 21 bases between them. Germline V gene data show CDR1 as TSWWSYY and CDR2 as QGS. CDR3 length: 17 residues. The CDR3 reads CALGDTLQGGYNDKLIF. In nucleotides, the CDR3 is TGTGCTCTTGGGGATACACTCCAGGGAGGGTACAACGATAAACTCATCTTT.

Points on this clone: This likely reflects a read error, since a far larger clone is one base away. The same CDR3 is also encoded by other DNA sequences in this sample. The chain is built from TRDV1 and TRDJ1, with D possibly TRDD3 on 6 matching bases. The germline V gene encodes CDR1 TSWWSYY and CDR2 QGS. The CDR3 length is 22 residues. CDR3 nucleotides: TGTGCTCTCGGGGAACCCCCGCGGGGTCGGGGGCGTTCTGGGGCTGTCCTGGATAAACTCATCTTT. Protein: CALGEPPRGRGRSGAVLDKLIF.

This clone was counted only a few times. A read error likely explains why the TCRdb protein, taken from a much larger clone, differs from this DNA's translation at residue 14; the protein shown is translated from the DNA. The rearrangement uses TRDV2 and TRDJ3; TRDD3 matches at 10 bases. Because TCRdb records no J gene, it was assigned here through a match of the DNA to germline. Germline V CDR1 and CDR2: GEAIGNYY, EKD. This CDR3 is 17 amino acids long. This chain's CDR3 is CACDTGGYSWDTRRMFF. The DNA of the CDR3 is TGTGCCTGTGACACTGGGGGATACTCCTGGGACACCCGACGGATGTTTTTC.

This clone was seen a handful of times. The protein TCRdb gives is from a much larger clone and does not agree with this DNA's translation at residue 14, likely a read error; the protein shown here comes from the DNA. The chain's CDR3 is CACDILGDKGYTDELIF. CDR3 bases: TGTGCCTGTGACATACTGGGGGACAAAGGTTACACCGATGAACTCATCTTT. The rearrangement links TRDV2 to TRDJ1; TRDD3 matches at 9 bases. No J gene was available from TCRdb, and it was assigned here by a germline match of the DNA. Germline V gene data show CDR1 as GEAIGNYY and CDR2 as EKD. The CDR3 loop spans 17 amino acids.

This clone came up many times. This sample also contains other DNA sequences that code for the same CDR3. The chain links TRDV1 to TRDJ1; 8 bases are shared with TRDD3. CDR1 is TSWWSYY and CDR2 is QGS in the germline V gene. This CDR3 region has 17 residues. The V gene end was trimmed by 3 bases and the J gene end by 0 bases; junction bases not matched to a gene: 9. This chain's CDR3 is CALGDVLGALYTDKLIF. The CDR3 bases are TGTGCTCTTGGGGACGTACTGGGGGCTTTGTACACCGATAAACTCATCTTT.

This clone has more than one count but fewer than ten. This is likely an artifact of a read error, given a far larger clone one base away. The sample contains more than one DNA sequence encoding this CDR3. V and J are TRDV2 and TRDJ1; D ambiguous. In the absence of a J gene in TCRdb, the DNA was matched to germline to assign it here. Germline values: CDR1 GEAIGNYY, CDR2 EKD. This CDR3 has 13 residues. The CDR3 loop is CACDTLLGDKLIF. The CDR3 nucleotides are TGTGCCTGCGACACCTTACTAGGGGATAAACTCATCTTT.

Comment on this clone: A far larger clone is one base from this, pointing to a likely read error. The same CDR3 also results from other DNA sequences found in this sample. The CDR3, as DNA: TGTGCCTTCATACCCTCCTACTCGTTCCGGGGGATACAAGGCACCGATAAACTCATCTTT. This translates into CAFIPSYSFRGIQGTDKLIF. V and J are TRDV3 and TRDJ1, with 9 bases fitting TRDD3. V was clipped by 3 bases and J by 1 base; unmatched bases: 24. The CDR3 spans 20 residues. Germline assignment: CDR1 TVYSNPD and CDR2 GDNSRS (reference sequence).

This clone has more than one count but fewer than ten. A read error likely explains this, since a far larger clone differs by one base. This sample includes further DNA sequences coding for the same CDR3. CDR3 nucleotides: TGTGCCTATCGCCTGGGGGGTCGACCCGATAAGCTCATCTTT. Translating gives CAYRLGGRPDKLIF. The V and J genes are TRDV3 and TRDJ1, with TRDD3 identical over 7 bases. CDR1 and CDR2 (germline): TVYSNPD, GDNSRS (reference sequence). The CDR3 contains 14 residues.

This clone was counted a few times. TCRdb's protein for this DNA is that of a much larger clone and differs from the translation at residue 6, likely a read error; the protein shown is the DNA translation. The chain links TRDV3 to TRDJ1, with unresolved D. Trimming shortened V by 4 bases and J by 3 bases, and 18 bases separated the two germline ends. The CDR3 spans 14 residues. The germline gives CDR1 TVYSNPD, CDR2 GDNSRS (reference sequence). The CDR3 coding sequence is TGTGCCTATCGCCTGGAGGGTCGACCCGATAAACTCATCTTT. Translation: CAYRLEGRPDKLIF. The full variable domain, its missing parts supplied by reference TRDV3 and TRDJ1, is CDKVTQSSPDQTVASGSEVVLLCTYDTVYSNPDLFWYRIRPDYSFQFVFYGDNSRSEGADFTQGRFSVKHILTQKAFHLVISPVRTEDSATYYCAYRLEGRPDKLIFGKGTRVTVEP.

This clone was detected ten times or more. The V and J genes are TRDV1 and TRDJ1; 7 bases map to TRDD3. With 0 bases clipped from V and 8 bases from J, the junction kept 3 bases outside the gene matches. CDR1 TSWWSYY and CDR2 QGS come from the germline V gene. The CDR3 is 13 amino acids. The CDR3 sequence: CALGELQGIKLIF. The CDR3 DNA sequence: TGTGCTCTTGGGGAACTTCAGGGGATAAAACTCATCTTT.

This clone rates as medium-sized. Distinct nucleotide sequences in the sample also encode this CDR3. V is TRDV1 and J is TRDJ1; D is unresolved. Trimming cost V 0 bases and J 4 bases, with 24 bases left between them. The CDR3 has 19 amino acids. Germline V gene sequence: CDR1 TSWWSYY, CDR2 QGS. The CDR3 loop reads CALGELQIPLTPSIDKLIF. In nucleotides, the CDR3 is TGTGCTCTTGGGGAACTACAGATCCCCCTGACCCCGAGCATCGATAAACTCATCTTT.

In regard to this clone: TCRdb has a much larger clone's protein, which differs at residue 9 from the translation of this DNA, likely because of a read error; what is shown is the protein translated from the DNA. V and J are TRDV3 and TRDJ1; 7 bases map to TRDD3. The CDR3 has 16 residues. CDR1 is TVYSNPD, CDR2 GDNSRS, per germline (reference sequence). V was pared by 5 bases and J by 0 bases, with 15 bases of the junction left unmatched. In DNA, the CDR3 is TGTGCCCCCTTATCCACCGGGGATAAGTACACCGATAAACTCATCTTT. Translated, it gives CAPLSTGDKYTDKLIF.

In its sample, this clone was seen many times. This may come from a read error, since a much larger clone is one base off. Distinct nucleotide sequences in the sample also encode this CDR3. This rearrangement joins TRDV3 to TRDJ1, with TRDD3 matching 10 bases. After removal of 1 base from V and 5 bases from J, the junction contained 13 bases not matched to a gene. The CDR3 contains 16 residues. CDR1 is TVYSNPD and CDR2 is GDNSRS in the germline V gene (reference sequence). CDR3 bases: TGTGCCTTTACCTTCCCTTGGGGGATACCCACGGATAAACTCATCTTT. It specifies CAFTFPWGIPTDKLIF. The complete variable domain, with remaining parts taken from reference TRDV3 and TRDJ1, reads CDKVTQSSPDQTVASGSEVVLLCTYDTVYSNPDLFWYRIRPDYSFQFVFYGDNSRSEGADFTQGRFSVKHILTQKAFHLVISPVRTEDSATYYCAFTFPWGIPTDKLIFGKGTRVTVEP.

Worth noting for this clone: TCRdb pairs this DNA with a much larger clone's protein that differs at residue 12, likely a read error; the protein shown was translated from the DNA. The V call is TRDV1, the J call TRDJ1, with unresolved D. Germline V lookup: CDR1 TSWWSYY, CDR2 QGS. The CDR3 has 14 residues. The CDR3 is CALGELGYTDKPIF. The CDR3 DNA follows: TGTGCTCTTGGGGAACTGGGGTACACCGATAAACCCATCTTT.